The 22 T cell receptor beta chains below all came from one sample that was sequenced in a study of Ad26.COV2.S vaccination and SARS-CoV-2 variants. The treatment here: some 20 received Ad26.COV2.S at low or high dose, single or two shots; about 5 received placebo; per-sample allocation not given. Sample collection was performed on day 63 after the first vaccine or placebo injection. Only in-frame clones appear in the TCRdb table, and some are missing; sequencing was by immunoSEQ multiplex PCR. The sample consists of about 370,000 clones, over 75% of them appearing once. The sample was peripheral blood, taken in a trial of Ad26.COV2.S vaccine versus placebo. The receptor source for this set is a person aged 18-65 years who received the Ad26.COV2.S COVID-19 vaccine or a placebo.

J is TRBJ2-7 and V is TRBV28; D possibly corresponds to TRBD1 (6 bases). The V and J ends lost 2 bases and 6 bases respectively, with 8 bases between them. The length of the CDR3 is 12 residues. Germline-derived CDR1 and CDR2 are MDHEN and SYDVKM. CDR3 sequence (DNA): TGTGCCAGCAGTTTAATAGGGGGCGAGCAGTACTTC. Its translation is CASSLIGGEQYF.

This chain connects TRBV5-6 to TRBJ2-3; 10 positions agree with TRBD2. Looked up from germline, CDR1 is SGHDT and CDR2 is YYEEEE. This CDR3 is built from 16 residues. The ends lost 0 bases at V and 2 bases at J; junction bases unmatched: 3. The CDR3 protein is CASSLAGLAVTDTQYF. DNA for the CDR3: TGTGCCAGCAGCTTGGCCGGACTAGCGGTCACAGATACGCAGTATTTT.

The chain couples TRBV4-2 to TRBJ2-1; D gene uncertain. Germline CDR1 LGHNA, CDR2 YNFKEQ. V lost 1 base, J lost 8 bases, and 6 bases lay in between. This CDR3 contains 12 residues. This CDR3 reads CASSQVSDEQFF. The CDR3 DNA sequence: TGTGCCAGCAGCCAAGTGAGCGATGAGCAGTTCTTC.

The chain has TRBV7-3 and TRBJ2-3, with D uncertain. The V gene's germline CDR1 is SGHTA and CDR2 FQGTGA. The V end lost 4 bases, the J end lost 2 bases, and 7 bases lay between the germline ends. The CDR3 spans 13 residues. The CDR3, as DNA: TGTGCCAGCAGCTCCCGGGCCACAGATACGCAGTATTTT. Protein: CASSSRATDTQYF.

This clone was observed once. This sequence joins TRBV6-5 and TRBJ2-7; 12 positions agree with TRBD2. The CDR3 is 15 residues long. V dropped 5 bases and J dropped 5; count of bases not matched to a gene: 7. The germline V gene has CDR1 MNHEY and CDR2 SVGAGI. The CDR3 loop reads CASSQLAGGPDEQYF. In nucleotides, the CDR3 is TGTGCCAGCAGTCAGCTAGCGGGAGGGCCCGACGAGCAGTACTTC.

This clone is a singleton in its sample. J is TRBJ1-5 and V is TRBV29-1; D is perhaps TRBD1 (5 bases). The ends were cut back, 6 bases at V and 3 bases at J, with 12 bases in the middle. This CDR3 is built from 13 residues. Germline V lookup: CDR1 SQVTM, CDR2 ANQGSEA. Here the CDR3 reads CSVRVGTNQPQHF. The CDR3 coding sequence is TGCAGCGTGAGAGTTGGGACCAATCAGCCCCAGCATTTT. Full variable domain (rest looked up from reference TRBV29-1 and TRBJ1-5): SAVISQKPSRDICQRGTSLTIQCQVDSQVTMMFWYRQQPGQSLTLIATANQGSEATYESGFVIDKFPISRPNLTFSTLTVSNMSPEDSSIYLCSVRVGTNQPQHFGDGTRLSIL.

This chain joins TRBV4-1 and TRBJ2-5, with 9 bases fitting TRBD2. From germline, CDR1 is MGHRA and CDR2 YSYEKL. This CDR3 region has 18 residues. Trimming took 2 bases from V and 2 from J; bases not matched to a gene: 12. The CDR3 protein is CASSQTSDSGSLQETQYF. The CDR3, as DNA: TGCGCCAGCAGCCAAACTTCCGATAGCGGGAGTTTACAAGAGACCCAGTACTTC.

The chain links TRBV5-1 to TRBJ1-1; D is unresolved. The CDR3 totals 16 residues. The V and J ends lost 4 bases and 1 base respectively, with 17 bases between them. Germline V gene lookup returns CDR1 SGHRS and CDR2 YFSETQ. In nucleotides, the CDR3 is TGCGCCAGCAGCGCATCGGGTTTCGTAAGGAACACTGAAGCTTTCTTT. Its translation is CASSASGFVRNTEAFF. Supplemented by reference TRBV5-1 and TRBJ1-1, the full variable domain reads KAGVTQTPRYLIKTRGQQVTLSCSPISGHRSVSWYQQTPGQGLQFLFEYFSETQRNKGNFPGRFSGRQFSNSRSEMNVSTLELGDSALYLCASSASGFVRNTEAFFGQGTRLTVV.

J is TRBJ2-7 and V is TRBV3-1 (or the pseudogene TRBV3-2); 8 bases match TRBD1. The CDR3 runs to 14 residues. Germline CDR1 LGHDT, CDR2 YNNKEL (reference sequence). Trimming removed 1 base from V and 3 bases from J; junction bases left unmatched: 2. The CDR3: CASSQATGGYEQYF. CDR3 bases: TGTGCCAGCAGCCAAGCCACAGGGGGCTACGAGCAGTACTTC.

The V call is TRBV7-2, the J call TRBJ2-7; D remains unclear. The germline CDR1 and CDR2 sequences are SGHTA and FQGNSA. The CDR3 has 14 amino acids. Trimming removed 1 base at V and 2 bases at J, with 9 bases between. The CDR3 bases are TGTGCCAGCAGCTTAGGTCGGACCGCCTACGAGCAGTACTTC. Amino acids: CASSLGRTAYEQYF.

The V gene is TRBV6-5, the J gene TRBJ2-7; a weak D match, TRBD1 (6 bases). The V gene lost 0 bases and the J gene lost 6 bases, with 15 bases spanning the gap. Germline assignment: CDR1 MNHEY and CDR2 SVGAGI. This CDR3 has 15 residues. The DNA for the CDR3 is TGTGCCAGCAGTTACTCGAATTCCAGGGGTAGCGAGCAGTACTTC. Translated, it gives CASSYSNSRGSEQYF.

This clone was seen only once. The rearrangement joins TRBV4-1 to TRBJ2-7, with 7 bases that match TRBD1. The CDR3 has 14 residues. With V trimmed by 3 bases and J by 4 bases, 6 bases remained unmatched. The germline gives CDR1 MGHRA, CDR2 YSYEKL. CDR3 in amino acids: CASSHPGTAYEQYF. In DNA form, the CDR3 reads TGCGCCAGCAGCCATCCCGGGACAGCGTACGAGCAGTACTTC.

There are a few counts of this clone. The chain combines TRBV7-9 with TRBJ2-7; D not certain. Germline V lookup: CDR1 SEHNR, CDR2 FQNEAQ (reference sequence). The CDR3 extends over 13 amino acids. The germline V and J ends were trimmed by 4 bases and 2 bases, with 9 bases remaining between them. CDR3 amino acids: CASSYTRTYEQYF. In DNA, the CDR3 is TGTGCCAGCAGCTATACACGGACCTACGAGCAGTACTTC.

The chain has TRBV5-5 and TRBJ1-4; D gene ambiguous. CDR1 SGHKS and CDR2 YYEKEE come from the germline V gene (reference sequence). V was cut by 3 bases and J by 4 bases, with 10 bases left in between. There are 14 residues in the CDR3. The CDR3 nucleotides read TGTGCCAGCAGCTCAGGTGGTAATAATGAAAAACTGTTTTTT. It is translated as CASSSGGNNEKLFF.

This clone was picked up a small number of times. The chain uses TRBV9 and TRBJ2-1; D is perhaps TRBD2 (5 bases). The CDR3 consists of 14 residues. V lost 4 bases to trimming and J lost 4 bases, with 12 bases between them. Germline V gene data show CDR1 as SGDLS and CDR2 as YYNGEE. This CDR3 reads CASSPDTSYNEQFF. CDR3 nucleotides: TGTGCCAGCAGCCCAGATACTAGTTACAATGAGCAGTTCTTC.

This clone has just one count. The chain employs TRBV12-3 or TRBV12-4 and TRBJ1-6, with D possibly matching TRBD1 (6 bases). V was trimmed by 5 bases and J by 7 bases, leaving 9 bases between them. This CDR3 is 13 amino acids long. The CDR3 DNA reads as TGTGCCAGCAGTAAAGGGGGGAATTCACCCCTCCACTTT. Translating it yields CASSKGGNSPLHF.

This clone was recorded a few times. The V gene is TRBV4-2, the J gene TRBJ1-6; TRBD1 is a possible D gene (5 bases). The CDR3 contains 16 residues. Germline assignment: CDR1 LGHNA and CDR2 YNFKEQ. With 0 bases removed from V and 7 bases from J, the gap between germline ends came to 13 bases. Here the CDR3 reads CASSQEVGTENSPLHF. The CDR3 DNA sequence: TGTGCCAGCAGCCAAGAGGTAGGGACCGAGAATTCACCCCTCCACTTT.

The genes are TRBV12-3 or TRBV12-4 and TRBJ2-1; D call uncertain. V was trimmed by 3 bases and J by 9 bases, leaving 12 bases between them. This CDR3 region has 13 residues. CDR3 protein: CASSLGPAGEQFF. The CDR3 DNA follows: TGTGCCAGCAGTTTGGGTCCCGCCGGTGAGCAGTTCTTC.

The rearrangement links TRBV5-6 to TRBJ1-3, with D possibly TRBD1 on 6 matching bases. Between the trimmed V and J ends, which lost 6 bases and 3 bases, there was a span of 13 bases. Germline CDR1 is SGHDT and CDR2 is YYEEEE. This CDR3 contains 14 residues. This CDR3 reads CASTLTGFGNTIYF. The CDR3 region has the DNA TGTGCCAGCACCCTAACAGGGTTTGGAAACACCATATATTTT.

The chain combines TRBV30 with TRBJ2-7; D is tentatively TRBD1 or TRBD2 (7 bases each). The CDR3 runs to 14 residues. Trimming took 5 bases from V and 2 from J, leaving 16 bases between them. Germline-derived CDR1 and CDR2 are GTSNPN and SVGIG (reference sequence). The CDR3 DNA is TGTGCCTGGGCCAGGGGGGGTTTCGCCTACGAGCAGTACTTC. It encodes CAWARGGFAYEQYF.

The chain carries TRBV28 and TRBJ2-5, with D perhaps TRBD2 (6 bases). Germline V gives CDR1 MDHEN, CDR2 SYDVKM. V lost 5 bases to trimming and J lost 5 bases, with 15 bases between them. This CDR3 contains 14 residues. The CDR3 sequence is CASSPSGEAETQYF. CDR3 DNA sequence: TGTGCCAGCAGTCCTTCGGGGGAGGCGGAGACCCAGTACTTC.

The rearrangement joins TRBV5-4 to TRBJ2-3, with D perhaps given as TRBD1 or TRBD2 (5 bases each). Trimming stripped 3 bases from V and 3 bases from J, with 14 bases between. CDR1 and CDR2 (germline): SGHNT, YYREEE (reference sequence). The CDR3 consists of 15 residues. This CDR3 is CASSSSWGPTDTQYF. CDR3 DNA: TGTGCCAGCAGCTCCTCATGGGGACCGACAGATACGCAGTATTTT.